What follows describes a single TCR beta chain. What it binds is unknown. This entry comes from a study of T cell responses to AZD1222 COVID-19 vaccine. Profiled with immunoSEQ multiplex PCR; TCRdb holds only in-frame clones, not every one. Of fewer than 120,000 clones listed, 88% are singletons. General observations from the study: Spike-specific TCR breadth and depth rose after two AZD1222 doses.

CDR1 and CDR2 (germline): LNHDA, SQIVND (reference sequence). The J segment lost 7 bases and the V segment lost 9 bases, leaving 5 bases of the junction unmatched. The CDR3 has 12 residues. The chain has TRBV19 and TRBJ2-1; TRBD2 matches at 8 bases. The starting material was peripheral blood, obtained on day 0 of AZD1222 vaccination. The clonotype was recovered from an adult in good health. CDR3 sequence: CASRLARNEQFF. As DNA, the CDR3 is TGTGCCAGCAGACTAGCGAGAAATGAGCAGTTCTTC.